Below are 4 T cell receptor beta chains sequenced from a single sample in a study of blood T cell repertoires in COVID-19. Using immunoSEQ multiplex PCR, the repertoire was profiled, and TCRdb retains in-frame clones only, with some absent. Counted here are about 320,000 clones, around 90% occurring once; the ten biggest clones make up 5.2%. Source material: PBMCs or T cells enriched from blood (not recorded which). The receptor source for this set is a man in his fifties or sixties who had recovered from COVID-19.

The chain combines TRBV3-1 (or the pseudogene TRBV3-2) with TRBJ2-7, with TRBD2 identical over 10 bases. With 1 base clipped from V and 5 bases from J, the junction kept 11 bases outside the gene matches. The CDR3 has 17 amino acids. Germline CDR1 is LGHDT and CDR2 is YNNKEL (reference sequence). As DNA, the CDR3 is TGTGCCAGCAGCCAAGGGAGGGCTAGCGGGAGTGGCGACGAGCAGTACTTC. Protein sequence: CASSQGRASGSGDEQYF.

The chain employs TRBV5-1 and TRBJ1-4, with D perhaps matching TRBD1 (6 bases). The CDR3 contains 17 residues. Looked up from germline, CDR1 is SGHRS and CDR2 is YFSETQ. With 1 base removed from V and 7 bases from J, the gap between germline ends came to 20 bases. CDR3 bases: TGCGCCAGCAGCTTGAGCACCTATGGGGGGGCCGGTGAAAAACTGTTTTTT. Its translation is CASSLSTYGGAGEKLFF.

This sequence joins TRBV7-6 and TRBJ2-3; TRBD2 matches 11 bases. The CDR3 has 15 residues. Trimming removed 5 bases from V and 6 bases from J; junction bases left unmatched: 7. Germline-derived CDR1 and CDR2 are SGHVS and FNYEAQ. The CDR3 loop reads CASSPTTSGADTQYF. DNA of the CDR3: TGTGCCAGCAGCCCAACGACTAGCGGGGCGGATACGCAGTATTTT.

In DNA form, the CDR3 reads TGTGCCAGCACCACGATATTATGGACGGACAAGGAAGCTTTCTTT. It is translated as CASTTILWTDKEAFF. The J gene is TRBJ1-1, the V gene TRBV28; possible D gene TRBD1, 5 bases. CDR1 and CDR2 (germline): MDHEN, SYDVKM. The germline V and J ends were trimmed by 7 bases and 8 bases, with 23 bases remaining between them. There are 15 residues in the CDR3.